This TCR beta chain was obtained from a study of CD8 T cells in Susac syndrome. Study overall: At blood draw, Susac syndrome patients were therapy-naive, on corticosteroids, or on intravenous immunoglobulin alone.

It was with random hexamers that 0.5 to 1 ug RNA was reverse transcribed. The TCR beta CDR3 was amplified by immunoSEQ multiplex PCR across 54 Vbeta, 13 Jbeta. TCRdb passed the immunoSEQ multiplex PCR reads through MiXCR, listing each CDR3 protein once. The sample shows approximately 25,000 distinct CDR3 sequences, about 93% of them seen only once. Germline V gives CDR1 MDHEN, CDR2 SYDVKM. The V end was cut by 6 bases, the J end by 6 bases, with 8 bases between. The CDR3 runs 11 residues. TCR beta from blood CD8+ and CD4+ T cells was sequenced. The V and J genes are TRBV28 and TRBJ1-1; D not resolved. The sequence was obtained from a human donor with Susac syndrome. Input material: CD8+ T cells from PBMCs. The CDR3 DNA follows: TGTGCCAGCAGAACACCCCCTGAAGCTTTCTTT. It yields the protein CASRTPPEAFF.